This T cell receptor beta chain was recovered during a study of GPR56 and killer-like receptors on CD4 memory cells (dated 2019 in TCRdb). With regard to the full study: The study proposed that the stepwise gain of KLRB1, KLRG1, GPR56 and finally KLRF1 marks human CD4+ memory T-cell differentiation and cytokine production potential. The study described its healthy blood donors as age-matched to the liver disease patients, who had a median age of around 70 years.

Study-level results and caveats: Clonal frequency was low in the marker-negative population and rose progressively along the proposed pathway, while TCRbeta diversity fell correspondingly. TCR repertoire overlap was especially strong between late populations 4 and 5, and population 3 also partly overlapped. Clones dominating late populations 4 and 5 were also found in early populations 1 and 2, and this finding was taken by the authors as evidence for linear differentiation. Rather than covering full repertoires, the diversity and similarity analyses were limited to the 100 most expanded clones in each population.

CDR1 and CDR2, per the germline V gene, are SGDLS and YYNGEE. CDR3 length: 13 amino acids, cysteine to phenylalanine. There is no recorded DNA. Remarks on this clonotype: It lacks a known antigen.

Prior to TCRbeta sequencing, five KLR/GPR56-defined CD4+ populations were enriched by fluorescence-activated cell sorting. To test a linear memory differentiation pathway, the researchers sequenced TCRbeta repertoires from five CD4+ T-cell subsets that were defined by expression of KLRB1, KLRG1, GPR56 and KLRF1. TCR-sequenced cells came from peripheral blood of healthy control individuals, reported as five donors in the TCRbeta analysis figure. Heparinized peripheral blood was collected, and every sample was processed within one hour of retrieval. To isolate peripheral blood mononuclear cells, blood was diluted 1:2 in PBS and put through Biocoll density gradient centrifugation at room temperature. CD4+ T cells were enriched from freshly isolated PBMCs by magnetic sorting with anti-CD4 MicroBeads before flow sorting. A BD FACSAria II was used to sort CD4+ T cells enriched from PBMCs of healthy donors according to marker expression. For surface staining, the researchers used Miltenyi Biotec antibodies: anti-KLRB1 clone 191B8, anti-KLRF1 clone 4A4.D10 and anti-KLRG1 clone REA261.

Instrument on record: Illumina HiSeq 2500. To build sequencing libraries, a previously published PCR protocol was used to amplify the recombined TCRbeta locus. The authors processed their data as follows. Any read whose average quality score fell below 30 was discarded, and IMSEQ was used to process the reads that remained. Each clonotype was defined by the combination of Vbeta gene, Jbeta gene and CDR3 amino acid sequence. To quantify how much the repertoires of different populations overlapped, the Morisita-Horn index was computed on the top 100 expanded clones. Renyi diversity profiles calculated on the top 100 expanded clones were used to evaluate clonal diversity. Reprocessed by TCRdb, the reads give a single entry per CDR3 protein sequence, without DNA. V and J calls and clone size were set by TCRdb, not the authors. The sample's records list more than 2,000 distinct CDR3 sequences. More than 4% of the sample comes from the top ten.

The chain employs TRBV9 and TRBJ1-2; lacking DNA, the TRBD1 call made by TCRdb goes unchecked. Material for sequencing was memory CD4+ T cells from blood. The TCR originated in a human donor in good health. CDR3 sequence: CASSDAGLSGYTF.